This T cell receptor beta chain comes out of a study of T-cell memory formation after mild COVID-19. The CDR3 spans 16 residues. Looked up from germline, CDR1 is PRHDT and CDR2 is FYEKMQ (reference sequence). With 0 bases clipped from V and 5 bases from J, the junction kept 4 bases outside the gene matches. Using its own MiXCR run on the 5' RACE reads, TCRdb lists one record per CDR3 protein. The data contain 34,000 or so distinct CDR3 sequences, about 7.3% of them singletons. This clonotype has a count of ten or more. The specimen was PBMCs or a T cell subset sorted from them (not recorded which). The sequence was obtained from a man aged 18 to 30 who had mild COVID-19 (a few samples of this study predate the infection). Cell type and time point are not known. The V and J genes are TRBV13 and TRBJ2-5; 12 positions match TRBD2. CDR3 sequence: CASSLGLAGGLETQYF. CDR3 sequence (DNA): TGTGCCAGCAGCTTAGGCCTAGCGGGGGGGCTCGAGACCCAGTACTTC.